The 19 T cell receptor beta chains in this list originate from one sample, sequenced in a study of shared clonotypes between healthy human individuals. Only in-frame clones appear in the TCRdb table, and some are missing; sequencing was by immunoSEQ multiplex PCR. The sample lists over 95,000 clones, about 63% occurring once. The sequenced material came from memory CD8+ T cells sorted from blood. The subset was: CD45RO+ cells pooled with CCR7-negative TemRA cells. All receptors come from a woman in her 30s in good health.

Concerning this clone: The sample contains more than one DNA sequence encoding this CDR3. The chain is built from TRBV27 and TRBJ2-7; D is perhaps TRBD1 (6 bases). Looked up from germline, CDR1 is MNHEY and CDR2 is SMNVEV (reference sequence). The CDR3 consists of 14 residues. The ends were cut back, 5 bases at V and 2 bases at J, with 13 bases in the middle. CDR3 amino acids: CASSPGTSTYEQYF. The DNA of the CDR3 is TGTGCCAGCAGTCCCGGGACATCCACCTACGAGCAGTACTTC.

The CDR3 loop reads CASSEAGTPLEQYF. CDR3 sequence (DNA): TGTGCCAGCAGTGAAGCTGGGACCCCCCTCGAGCAGTACTTC. The chain combines TRBV6-1 with TRBJ2-7, with D perhaps being TRBD1 or TRBD2 (5 bases each). Germline assignment: CDR1 MNHNS and CDR2 SASEGT. There are 14 residues in the CDR3. The V end was cut by 0 bases, the J end by 6 bases, with 12 bases between.

This clone came up a few times. The J gene is TRBJ1-2, the V gene TRBV28; possible D gene TRBD1, 6 bases. Germline CDR1 reads MDHEN; CDR2 reads SYDVKM. CDR3 size: 14 residues. Trimming removed 0 bases at V and 7 bases at J, with 12 bases between. This chain's CDR3 is CASSLCRGACGYTF. As DNA, the CDR3 is TGTGCCAGCAGTTTATGCCGGGGGGCGTGTGGCTACACCTTC.

The chain employs TRBV7-9 and TRBJ1-5; D gene uncertain. Trimming cost V 5 bases and J 8 bases, with 22 bases left between them. Germline V gene sequence: CDR1 SEHNR, CDR2 FQNEAQ (reference sequence). The CDR3 has 16 amino acids. The CDR3 DNA reads as TGTGCCAGCAGCGGTCCGGGAACCTCCACGCAGAAGCCCCAGCATTTT. Protein: CASSGPGTSTQKPQHF.

J is TRBJ1-3 and V is TRBV27, with D unresolved. Trimming took 3 bases from V and 0 from J, leaving 6 bases between them. Per germline, CDR1 MNHEY and CDR2 SMNVEV (reference sequence). There are 14 residues in the CDR3. CDR3 protein: CASSLSFSGNTIYF. CDR3 bases: TGTGCCAGCAGTTTGAGTTTCTCTGGAAACACCATATATTTT.

The chain has TRBV11-3 and TRBJ2-3; 9 positions agree with TRBD2. The junction had 10 bases not matched to a gene; V was cut back by 5 bases and J by 7 bases. This CDR3 is 15 amino acids long. CDR1 is SGHNT, CDR2 YENEEA, per germline. CDR3 loop: CASSPQGTSRNTQYF. CDR3 sequence (DNA): TGTGCCAGCAGCCCCCAGGGGACTAGCAGGAATACGCAGTATTTT.

The genes are TRBV15 and TRBJ2-5, with TRBD2 matching 10 bases. With 1 base clipped from V and 5 bases from J, the junction kept 4 bases outside the gene matches. The CDR3 length is 15 residues. Germline V lookup: CDR1 LNHNV, CDR2 YYDKDF (reference sequence). CDR3 in amino acids: CATSRGLAGVETQYF. For the CDR3, the DNA is TGTGCCACCAGCAGAGGGCTAGCGGGAGTTGAGACCCAGTACTTC. Complete variable domain (other parts from reference TRBV15 and TRBJ2-5): DAMVIQNPRYQVTQFGKPVTLSCSQTLNHNVMYWYQQKSSQAPKLLFHYYDKDFNNEADTPDNFQSRRPNTSFCFLDIRSPGLGDTAMYLCATSRGLAGVETQYFGPGTRLLVL.

The rearrangement joins TRBV5-6 to TRBJ1-5; D may be TRBD1 (5 bases). Between the trimmed V and J ends, which lost 1 base and 7 bases, there was a span of 15 bases. Germline V CDR1 and CDR2: SGHDT, YYEEEE. This CDR3 comprises 15 residues. CDR3 DNA sequence: TGTGCCAGCAGCTTGTCACTCAACAGGCTCCAGCCCCAGCATTTT. It codes for CASSLSLNRLQPQHF.

V gene TRBV7-3 combines with J gene TRBJ2-3, with 11 nucleotides matching TRBD2. The CDR3 has 16 residues. The junction had 3 bases not matched to a gene; V was cut back by 1 base and J by 3 bases. Per germline, CDR1 SGHTA and CDR2 FQGTGA. The CDR3 nucleotides are TGTGCCAGCAGCTTAAGTCCTAGCGGGAGGACAGATACGCAGTATTTT. It yields the protein CASSLSPSGRTDTQYF.

The CDR3 DNA follows: TGTGCCAGCAAAGGGCGGCAGCGGGGAAATCAGCCCCAGCATTTT. It is translated as CASKGRQRGNQPQHF. The chain couples TRBV28 to TRBJ1-5, with unresolved D. V dropped 7 bases and J dropped 4 bases, with 17 bases sitting between them. This CDR3 has 15 residues. Germline V CDR1 and CDR2: MDHEN, SYDVKM.

The V and J genes are TRBV28 and TRBJ1-1; 9 bases line up with TRBD1. The CDR3 has 16 residues. V was pared by 6 bases and J by 7 bases, with 15 bases of the junction left unmatched. Germline CDR1 is MDHEN and CDR2 is SYDVKM. For the CDR3, the DNA is TGTGCCAGCAGGGGATGGGGGACAGGGACAATCGGTGAAGCTTTCTTT. This gives the protein CASRGWGTGTIGEAFF.

This clone occurred a few times. The rearrangement uses TRBV2 and TRBJ2-2; no reliable D call. V was shortened by 7 bases and J by 0 bases, with 6 bases between the two germline ends. CDR3 length: 13 amino acids. CDR1 and CDR2 from the germline V gene are SNHLY and FYNNEI. CDR3: CASTPTNTGELFF. CDR3 nucleotide sequence: TGTGCCAGCACCCCTACGAACACCGGGGAGCTGTTTTTT.

The chain joins TRBV7-8 to TRBJ2-5; D call uncertain. The V end was cut by 5 bases, the J end by 9 bases, with 13 bases between. The length of the CDR3 is 12 residues. Germline V CDR1 and CDR2: SGHVS, FQNEAQ. CDR3 amino acids: CASSPNGWAQYF. The CDR3 nucleotides are TGTGCCAGCAGCCCCAACGGATGGGCCCAGTACTTC.

The rearrangement joins TRBV11-3 to TRBJ2-7, with TRBD2 as a possible D gene (6 bases). This CDR3 is 16 amino acids long. CDR1 is SGHNT, CDR2 YENEEA, per germline. The V end lost 0 bases, the J end lost 0 bases, and 12 bases lay between the germline ends. CDR3 amino acids: CASSLDLRGSSYEQYF. CDR3 in DNA: TGTGCCAGCAGCTTAGATCTGCGGGGAAGCTCCTACGAGCAGTACTTC.

The sample holds many counts of this clone. This sequence joins TRBV27 and TRBJ1-4; D may be TRBD1 (5 bases). Germline CDR1 and CDR2: MNHEY and SMNVEV (reference sequence). This CDR3 region has 13 residues. Trimming stripped 5 bases from V and 8 bases from J, with 12 bases between. The CDR3, as DNA: TGTGCCAGCAGTCCAAACGGGGCCGAAAAACTGTTTTTT. This codes for CASSPNGAEKLFF.

The chain recombines TRBV2 with TRBJ1-1; D remains ambiguous. The germline V and J ends were trimmed by 10 bases and 3 bases, with 9 bases remaining between them. Germline CDR1 reads SNHLY; CDR2 reads FYNNEI. This CDR3 is 11 amino acids long. The CDR3 coding sequence is TGTGCCACGGCAGAGTACACTGAAGCTTTCTTT. Its protein is CATAEYTEAFF. Combining the CDR3 with reference TRBV2 and TRBJ1-1 gives the whole variable domain EPEVTQTPSHQVTQMGQEVILRCVPISNHLYFYWYRQILGQKVEFLVSFYNNEISEKSEIFDDQFSVERPDGSNFTLKIRSTKLEDSAMYFCATAEYTEAFFGQGTRLTVV.

The chain couples TRBV9 to TRBJ2-5; D is ambiguous. Germline loops: CDR1 SGDLS, CDR2 YYNGEE. The CDR3 has 11 amino acids. Trimming pared 3 bases from V and 9 bases from J, leaving 9 bases between. For the CDR3, the DNA is TGTGCCAGCAGCGCCTTCGGAGCCCAGTACTTC. Protein: CASSAFGAQYF. The full variable domain, completed using reference TRBV9 and TRBJ2-5, is DSGVTQTPKHLITATGQRVTLRCSPRSGDLSVYWYQQSLDQGLQFLIQYYNGEERAKGNILERFSAQQFPDLHSELNLSSLELGDSALYFCASSAFGAQYFGPGTRLLVL.

This clone has only one observation. The CDR3 coding sequence is TGTGCCAGCAGCCTGAACAGGGGTGAACTTTACGAGCAGTACTTC. Protein sequence: CASSLNRGELYEQYF. V usage is TRBV5-6 and J usage is TRBJ2-7; the match to TRBD1 covers 7 bases. The CDR3 runs 15 residues. The germline V gene has CDR1 SGHDT and CDR2 YYEEEE. Germline trimming cut 4 bases from V and 4 bases from J; bases unmatched to any gene: 11.

The chain combines TRBV9 with TRBJ2-5, with D perhaps TRBD2 (5 bases). Germline V CDR1 and CDR2: SGDLS, YYNGEE. This CDR3 has 16 amino acids. V lost 0 bases, J lost 5 bases, and 17 bases lay in between. Here the CDR3 DNA reads TGTGCCAGCAGCGTAGCTACGGGGTGGGGTTTGGAGACCCAGTACTTC. It is translated as CASSVATGWGLETQYF. The full variable domain, with the rest looked up from reference TRBV9 and TRBJ2-5, is DSGVTQTPKHLITATGQRVTLRCSPRSGDLSVYWYQQSLDQGLQFLIQYYNGEERAKGNILERFSAQQFPDLHSELNLSSLELGDSALYFCASSVATGWGLETQYFGPGTRLLVL.